Below, 30 T cell receptor beta chains from the same sample are listed, as sequenced in a study of blood T cell repertoires in COVID-19. TCRdb keeps only in-frame clones here, not all; method: immunoSEQ multiplex PCR. Of 65,000 or so clones listed, around 80% are singletons. Sequencing used peripheral blood. These TCRs come from a man in his sixties with acute or convalescent COVID-19.

The J gene is TRBJ2-2, the V gene TRBV9; 12 nucleotides line up with TRBD2. V shed 2 bases, J shed 0 bases, and the junction held 5 bases outside the gene matches. Germline lookup yields CDR1 SGDLS and CDR2 YYNGEE. The CDR3 sequence is 18 residues long. The CDR3 sequence: CASSVPTSGGSNTGELFF. Written as DNA, the CDR3 is TGTGCCAGCAGCGTCCCAACTAGCGGGGGGTCGAACACCGGGGAGCTGTTTTTT.

The chain recombines TRBV13 with TRBJ1-1; 8 positions agree with TRBD1. Germline V gene sequence: CDR1 PRHDT, CDR2 FYEKMQ (reference sequence). V shed 7 bases and J 5 bases; nucleotides not matched to a gene: 3. CDR3 size: 12 residues. The CDR3: CASKGQGTEAFF. CDR3 in DNA: TGTGCCAGCAAAGGACAGGGAACTGAAGCTTTCTTT.

The chain carries TRBV14 and TRBJ2-3, with a weak D call TRBD2 (6 bases). Looked up from germline, CDR1 is SGHDN and CDR2 is FVKESK. V was trimmed by 4 bases and J by 3 bases, leaving 11 bases between them. The CDR3 length is 14 residues. CDR3 amino acids: CASSPGVATDTQYF. For the CDR3, the DNA is TGTGCCAGCAGCCCGGGGGTCGCGACAGATACGCAGTATTTT.

The table lists this clone with a few counts. J is TRBJ1-6 and V is TRBV27; the match to TRBD1 covers 8 bases. CDR3 length: 14 amino acids. The germline gives CDR1 MNHEY, CDR2 SMNVEV (reference sequence). The V gene end was trimmed by 6 bases and the J gene end by 10 bases; junction bases not matched to a gene: 8. DNA of the CDR3: TGTGCCAGCAGCCGAGGACAGGGATGGTCACCCCTCCACTTT. Protein: CASSRGQGWSPLHF.

The genes are TRBV5-4 and TRBJ1-1; D gene ambiguous. Germline V lookup: CDR1 SGHNT, CDR2 YYREEE (reference sequence). The V gene lost 0 bases and the J gene lost 0 bases, with 9 bases spanning the gap. The CDR3 has 15 amino acids. The CDR3, as DNA: TGTGCCAGCAGCTTGGACGGGAGGATGAACACTGAAGCTTTCTTT. This translates into CASSLDGRMNTEAFF.

This chain connects TRBV28 to TRBJ2-7; TRBD1 agrees at 9 bases. The ends lost 6 bases at V and 2 bases at J; junction bases unmatched: 5. Germline V lookup: CDR1 MDHEN, CDR2 SYDVKM. The CDR3 loop spans 14 amino acids. The chain's CDR3 is CASSSTGGAYEQYF. As DNA, the CDR3 is TGTGCCAGCAGCTCGACAGGGGGAGCCTACGAGCAGTACTTC.

The J gene is TRBJ2-1, the V gene TRBV19; the match to TRBD2 covers 7 bases. CDR1 is LNHDA and CDR2 is SQIVND in the germline V gene (reference sequence). Trimming took 4 bases from V and 5 from J; bases not matched to a gene: 5. The CDR3 is 14 residues long. The CDR3 region is CASSTERGDNEQFF. The CDR3 nucleotides are TGTGCCAGTAGTACCGAGCGGGGCGACAATGAGCAGTTCTTC.

V is TRBV10-3 and J is TRBJ1-1, with a tentative D call TRBD1 (6 bases). The CDR3 consists of 16 residues. Between the trimmed V and J ends, which lost 2 bases and 0 bases, there was a span of 13 bases. The V gene's germline CDR1 is ENHRY and CDR2 SYGVKD. CDR3: CAISETSGTLNTEAFF. CDR3 sequence (DNA): TGTGCCATCAGTGAGACGTCCGGGACACTGAACACTGAAGCTTTCTTT.

The chain carries TRBV6-6 and TRBJ2-3; TRBD2 matches at 13 bases. With V trimmed by 8 bases and J by 2 bases, 4 bases remained unmatched. Germline-derived CDR1 and CDR2 are MNHNY and SVGAGI (reference sequence). This CDR3 region has 15 residues. The CDR3 DNA sequence: TGTGCCAGCTGGGGACTAGCGGGGCCCACAGATACGCAGTATTTT. Translating gives CASWGLAGPTDTQYF.

This sequence joins TRBV7-3 and TRBJ1-2; D unclear. V was cut by 0 bases and J by 0 bases, with 8 bases left in between. The germline V gene has CDR1 SGHTA and CDR2 FQGTGA. The CDR3 covers 15 residues. CDR3 sequence (DNA): TGTGCCAGCAGCTTAACCGGGGAGGCTAACTATGGCTACACCTTC. It encodes CASSLTGEANYGYTF.

V is TRBV5-1 and J is TRBJ1-1; no reliable D call. V shed 3 bases and J shed 1 base, with 13 bases lying between them. Germline CDR1 and CDR2: SGHRS and YFSETQ. This CDR3 contains 15 residues. The CDR3 DNA reads as TGCGCCAGCAGCTCAGTAGCTCCAAAGAACACTGAAGCTTTCTTT. Its protein product is CASSSVAPKNTEAFF. Drawing the rest from reference TRBV5-1 and TRBJ1-1, the complete variable domain is KAGVTQTPRYLIKTRGQQVTLSCSPISGHRSVSWYQQTPGQGLQFLFEYFSETQRNKGNFPGRFSGRQFSNSRSEMNVSTLELGDSALYLCASSSVAPKNTEAFFGQGTRLTVV.

The gene calls are TRBV2 and TRBJ1-1; TRBD1 matches 8 bases. This CDR3 contains 16 residues. Germline V gene data show CDR1 as SNHLY and CDR2 as FYNNEI. With V trimmed by 3 bases and J by 0 bases, 6 bases remained unmatched. The CDR3 DNA reads as TGTGCCAGCAGTGACGCAGGGGGCTACCTGAACACTGAAGCTTTCTTT. Its protein product is CASSDAGGYLNTEAFF.

The chain is built from TRBV2 and TRBJ1-1, with unresolved D. Deletions cut 6 bases from V and 2 bases from J, with 10 bases between. The CDR3 has 13 residues. Germline V gene data show CDR1 as SNHLY and CDR2 as FYNNEI. CDR3 in DNA: TGTGCCAGCAGCGGCAGCGCAAACACTGAAGCTTTCTTT. It translates to CASSGSANTEAFF.

The sample holds one count of this clone. This chain links TRBV27 with TRBJ2-7; the match to TRBD1 covers 9 bases. V trimming: 6 bases; J trimming: 6 bases; junction bases outside the gene matches: 9. This CDR3 is built from 14 residues. Germline CDR1 MNHEY, CDR2 SMNVEV (reference sequence). CDR3 sequence: CASRPTGTGREQYF. Written as DNA, the CDR3 is TGTGCCAGCAGACCGACCGGGACAGGGCGCGAGCAGTACTTC.

The V gene is TRBV11-3, the J gene TRBJ2-3; 12 nucleotides align to TRBD2. In germline, CDR1 is SGHNT, CDR2 YENEEA. The ends lost 4 bases at V and 0 bases at J; junction bases unmatched: 5. The CDR3 has 17 residues. The DNA for the CDR3 is TGTGCCAGCAGCTCCGGACTAGCGGGGTCTAGCACAGATACGCAGTATTTT. Its translation: CASSSGLAGSSTDTQYF.

CDR3 protein: CAWSVQGSPYGYTF. Written as DNA, the CDR3 is TGTGCCTGGAGTGTACAGGGCAGTCCCTATGGCTACACCTTC. The J gene is TRBJ1-2, the V gene TRBV30, with a tentative D call TRBD1 (6 bases). CDR1 is GTSNPN, CDR2 SVGIG, per germline (reference sequence). The V and J ends lost 0 bases and 4 bases respectively, with 12 bases between them. The CDR3 loop spans 14 amino acids. The entire variable domain, with the rest obtained from reference TRBV30 and TRBJ1-2, is as follows: SQTIHQWPATLVQPVGSPLSLECTVEGTSNPNLYWYRQAAGRGLQLLFYSVGIGQISSEVPQNLSASRPQDRQFILSSKKLLLSDSGFYLCAWSVQGSPYGYTFGSGTRLTVV.

The CDR3 loop reads CATSDSTGEDNQPQHF. CDR3 sequence (DNA): TGTGCCACCAGTGATTCTACAGGGGAGGACAATCAGCCCCAGCATTTT. The chain uses TRBV24-1 and TRBJ1-5; 7 bases agree with TRBD1. The CDR3 covers 16 residues. V gave up 2 bases and J gave up 3 bases; unmatched junction bases: 6. Per the germline V gene, CDR1 is KGHDR and CDR2 is SFDVKD.

The chain carries TRBV5-1 and TRBJ2-7; 9 bases map to TRBD2. Germline V gene sequence: CDR1 SGHRS, CDR2 YFSETQ. The junction had 8 bases not matched to a gene; V was cut back by 4 bases and J by 3 bases. The length of the CDR3 is 15 residues. The CDR3 bases are TGCGCCAGCAGCCCTGATACTAGCGGGTACTACGAGCAGTACTTC. Translating gives CASSPDTSGYYEQYF.

This clone was recorded only once. The chain couples TRBV2 to TRBJ1-1; TRBD1 might be the D (5 bases). Trimming cost V 1 base and J 3 bases, with 21 bases left between them. The germline V gene has CDR1 SNHLY and CDR2 FYNNEI. This CDR3 is built from 18 residues. The CDR3 sequence is CASSEGWPRGGFYTEAFF. The CDR3 DNA sequence: TGTGCCAGCAGTGAAGGGTGGCCGAGGGGAGGGTTTTACACTGAAGCTTTCTTT.

The V call is TRBV4-1, the J call TRBJ1-5; 9 positions agree with TRBD1. Germline V gives CDR1 MGHRA, CDR2 YSYEKL. The ends lost 0 bases at V and 6 bases at J; junction bases unmatched: 3. The CDR3 is 15 residues long. For the CDR3, the DNA is TGCGCCAGCAGCCAAGAGGAACAGGGGGCTCAGCCCCAGCATTTT. Protein: CASSQEEQGAQPQHF.

The chain is built from TRBV7-3 and TRBJ2-5; TRBD2 might be the D (7 bases). Trimming stripped 5 bases from V and 3 bases from J, with 10 bases between. The CDR3 length is 13 residues. Germline assignment: CDR1 SGHTA and CDR2 FQGTGA. CDR3 bases: TGTGCCAGCAGCCGGGGGGCTGAAGAGACCCAGTACTTC. Amino acid sequence: CASSRGAEETQYF.

The J gene is TRBJ1-3, the V gene TRBV7-6; 7 nucleotides match TRBD1. CDR1 and CDR2 from the germline V gene are SGHVS and FNYEAQ. CDR3 length equals 14 residues. Trimming at V came to 5 bases and at J to 2 bases, leaving 3 bases not matched to a gene. The CDR3 DNA follows: TGTGCCAGCAGCGCGGGACAGCCTGGAAACACCATATATTTT. Protein sequence: CASSAGQPGNTIYF.

The gene calls are TRBV5-1 and TRBJ1-2, with 12 bases that match TRBD1. The V segment lost 1 base and the J segment 8 bases; nucleotides outside the gene matches: 18. The CDR3 totals 19 residues. CDR1 and CDR2 from the germline V gene are SGHRS and YFSETQ. The CDR3 sequence is CASSLTPGTGGVIEGGYTF. In DNA form, the CDR3 reads TGCGCCAGCAGCTTGACCCCCGGGACAGGGGGCGTGATTGAAGGAGGCTACACCTTC.

The genes are TRBV19 and TRBJ1-4; D possibly corresponds to TRBD1 (6 bases). This CDR3 has 17 amino acids. V was cut by 1 base and J by 8 bases, with 20 bases left in between. Germline-derived CDR1 and CDR2 are LNHDA and SQIVND (reference sequence). CDR3 in amino acids: CASSIGVSDRSGEKLFF. CDR3 nucleotides: TGTGCCAGTAGTATAGGGGTTTCTGACAGGTCGGGAGAAAAACTGTTTTTT.

There are a few counts of this clone. This chain joins TRBV4-1 and TRBJ1-2; 10 positions agree with TRBD1. Germline trimming cut 3 bases from V and 6 bases from J; bases unmatched to any gene: 7. Per the germline V gene, CDR1 is MGHRA and CDR2 is YSYEKL. CDR3 length equals 15 residues. The CDR3 spells CASSHPGQGTNGYTF. CDR3 bases: TGCGCCAGCAGCCACCCGGGACAGGGGACGAATGGCTACACCTTC.

The J gene is TRBJ2-1, the V gene TRBV24-1; 7 bases fit TRBD1. Trimming at V came to 7 bases and at J to 6 bases, leaving 11 bases not matched to a gene. The V gene's germline CDR1 is KGHDR and CDR2 SFDVKD. The length of the CDR3 is 15 residues. CDR3 sequence (DNA): TGTGCCACCAGCGTTCCAGGGGGTAATGTCAATGAGCAGTTCTTC. It encodes CATSVPGGNVNEQFF.

V usage is TRBV4-1 and J usage is TRBJ1-4; D possibly corresponds to TRBD1 (5 bases). Trimming took 6 bases from V and 4 from J, leaving 12 bases between them. CDR3 length: 14 amino acids. Germline loops: CDR1 MGHRA, CDR2 YSYEKL. The CDR3 DNA follows: TGCGCCAGCAGTTCAGGGCAGGGTAATGAAAAACTGTTTTTT. This gives the protein CASSSGQGNEKLFF.

The sample holds one count of this clone. The V gene is TRBV12-3 or TRBV12-4, the J gene TRBJ1-2; D possibly corresponds to TRBD1 (6 bases). The germline V and J ends were trimmed by 4 bases and 6 bases, with 12 bases remaining between them. This CDR3 is built from 13 residues. The CDR3 nucleotides read TGTGCCAGCAGTTCGCTCCCAGGGGATGGCTACACCTTC. This translates into CASSSLPGDGYTF.

The chain combines TRBV10-3 with TRBJ1-3; TRBD1 aligns across 9 bases. V shed 4 bases, J shed 1 base, and the junction held 2 bases outside the gene matches. Germline CDR1 ENHRY, CDR2 SYGVKD. CDR3 length: 15 residues. DNA of the CDR3: TGTGCCATCAGTGGGGACAGGGAATCTGGAAACACCATATATTTT. This gives the protein CAISGDRESGNTIYF.

The rearrangement uses TRBV7-2 and TRBJ2-1; 11 bases fit TRBD1. V trimming: 4 bases; J trimming: 9 bases; junction bases outside the gene matches: 8. This CDR3 comprises 15 residues. Looked up from germline, CDR1 is SGHTA and CDR2 is FQGNSA. CDR3 sequence: CASSWSGQGEAEQFF. The CDR3 coding sequence is TGTGCCAGCAGCTGGTCGGGACAGGGGGAGGCTGAGCAGTTCTTC.